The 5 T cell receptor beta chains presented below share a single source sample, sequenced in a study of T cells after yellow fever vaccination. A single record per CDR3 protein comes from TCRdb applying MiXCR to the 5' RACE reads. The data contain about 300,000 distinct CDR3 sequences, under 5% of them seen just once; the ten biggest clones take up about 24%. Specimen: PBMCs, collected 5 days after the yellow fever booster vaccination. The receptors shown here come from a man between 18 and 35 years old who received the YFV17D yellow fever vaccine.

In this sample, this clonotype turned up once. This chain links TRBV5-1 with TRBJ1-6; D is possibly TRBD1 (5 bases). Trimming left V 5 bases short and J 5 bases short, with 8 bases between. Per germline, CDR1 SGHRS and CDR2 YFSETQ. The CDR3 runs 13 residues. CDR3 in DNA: TGCGCCAGCAGTCCAGGGCATAATTCACCCCTCCACTTT. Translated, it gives CASSPGHNSPLHF.

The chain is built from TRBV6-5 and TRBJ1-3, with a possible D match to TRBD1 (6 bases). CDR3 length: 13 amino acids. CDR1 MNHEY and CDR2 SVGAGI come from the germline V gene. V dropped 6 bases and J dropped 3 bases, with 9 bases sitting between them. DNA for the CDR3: TGTGCCAGCAGGGGGACAAGTGGAAACACCATATATTTT. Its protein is CASRGTSGNTIYF.

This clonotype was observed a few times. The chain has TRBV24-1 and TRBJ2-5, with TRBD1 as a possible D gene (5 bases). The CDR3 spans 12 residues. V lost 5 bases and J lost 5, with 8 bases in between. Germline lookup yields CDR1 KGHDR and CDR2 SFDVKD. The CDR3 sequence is CATSVGAETQYF. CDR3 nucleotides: TGTGCCACCAGTGTAGGGGCCGAGACCCAGTACTTC.

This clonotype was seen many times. The CDR3 bases are TGTGCCAGCAGCCCGAGGTATACTAGCGGCACAGATACGCAGTATTTT. Protein sequence: CASSPRYTSGTDTQYF. This chain connects TRBV7-6 to TRBJ2-3; 7 positions match TRBD2. The length of the CDR3 is 16 residues. Germline loops: CDR1 SGHVS, CDR2 FNYEAQ. V trimming: 5 bases; J trimming: 1 base; junction bases outside the gene matches: 9.

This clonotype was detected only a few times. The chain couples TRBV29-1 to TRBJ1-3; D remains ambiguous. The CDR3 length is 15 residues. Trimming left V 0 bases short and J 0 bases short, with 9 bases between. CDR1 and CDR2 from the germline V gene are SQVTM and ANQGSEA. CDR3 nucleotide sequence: TGCAGCGTTGAAGAGGAGCGAAACTCTGGAAACACCATATATTTT. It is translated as CSVEEERNSGNTIYF.